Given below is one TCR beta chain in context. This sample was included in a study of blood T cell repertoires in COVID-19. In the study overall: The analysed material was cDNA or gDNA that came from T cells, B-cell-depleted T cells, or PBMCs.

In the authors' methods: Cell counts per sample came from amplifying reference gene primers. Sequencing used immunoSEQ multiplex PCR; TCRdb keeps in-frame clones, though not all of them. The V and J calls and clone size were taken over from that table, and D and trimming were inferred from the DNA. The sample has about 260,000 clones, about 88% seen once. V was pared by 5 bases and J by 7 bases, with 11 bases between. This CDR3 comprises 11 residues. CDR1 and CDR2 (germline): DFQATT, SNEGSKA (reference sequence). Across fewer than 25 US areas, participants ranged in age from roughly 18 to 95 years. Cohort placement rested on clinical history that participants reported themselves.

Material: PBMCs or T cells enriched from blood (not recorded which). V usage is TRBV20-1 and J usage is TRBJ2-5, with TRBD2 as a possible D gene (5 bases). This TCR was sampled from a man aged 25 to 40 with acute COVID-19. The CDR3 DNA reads TGCAGTGCTTTCTCCGAGGGGACCCAGTACTTC. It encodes CSAFSEGTQYF.